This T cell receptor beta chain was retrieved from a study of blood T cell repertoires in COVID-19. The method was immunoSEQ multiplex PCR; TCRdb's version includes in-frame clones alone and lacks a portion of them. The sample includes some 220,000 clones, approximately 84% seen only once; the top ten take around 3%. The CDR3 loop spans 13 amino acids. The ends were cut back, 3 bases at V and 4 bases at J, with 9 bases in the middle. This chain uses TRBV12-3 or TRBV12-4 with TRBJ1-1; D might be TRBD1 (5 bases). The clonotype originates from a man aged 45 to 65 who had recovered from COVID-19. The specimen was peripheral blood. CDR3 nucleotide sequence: TGTGCCAGCAGTTTCCAGGGCGGCACTGAAGCTTTCTTT. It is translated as CASSFQGGTEAFF.